A single sample is the source of the 6 T cell receptor beta chains below, sequenced in a study of blood T cells in healthy people across ages. Sample-barcoded 5' priming and a J-beta primer mix drove a second PCR of about 6 to 12 cycles. TCRdb analysed the 5' RACE reads with MiXCR anew, one entry per CDR3 protein. Of around 710,000 distinct CDR3 sequences listed, approximately 39% are singletons. The sequencing sample was made of blood. The receptors were gathered from a woman in her sixties in good health.

A note on this clonotype: Given a much more abundant clone one base away, this may be a read error. The chain employs TRBV5-1 and TRBJ2-5; 9 bases align to TRBD1. The tail of the sequence fits TRBJ2-7 better, so the J call may be wrong. The CDR3 spans 14 residues. The germline V gene has CDR1 SGHRS and CDR2 YFSETQ. CDR3 residues: CASSVDRGYSEQYF. In DNA form, the CDR3 reads TGCGCCAGCAGCGTGGACAGGGGATATTCCGAGCAGTACTTC.

This chain links TRBV4-3 with TRBJ1-1; D gene ambiguous. Germline V gives CDR1 LGHNA, CDR2 YSLEER. This CDR3 comprises 15 residues. V lost 0 bases and J lost 3, with 11 bases in between. The CDR3 DNA is TGCGCCAGCAGCCAAGAGGCAGGAATGGACACTGAAGCTTTCTTT. Its translation: CASSQEAGMDTEAFF.

At least ten counts were recorded for this clonotype. This chain uses TRBV4-1 with TRBJ2-3, with D perhaps TRBD1 or TRBD2 (5 bases each). CDR1 and CDR2 (germline): MGHRA, YSYEKL. The CDR3 sequence is 15 residues long. Trimming took 4 bases from V and 1 from J, leaving 12 bases between them. The CDR3 nucleotides are TGCGCCAGCAGCCCCGGGACCCTCCGCACAGATACGCAGTATTTT. It translates to CASSPGTLRTDTQYF.

The V and J genes are TRBV3-1 and TRBJ1-2; D may be TRBD1 (6 bases). The ends were cut back, 0 bases at V and 3 bases at J, with 14 bases in the middle. This CDR3 is built from 16 residues. CDR1 LGHDT and CDR2 YNNKEL come from the germline V gene (reference sequence). For the CDR3, the DNA is TGTGCCAGCAGCCAAGAGGTAAAGACAGGCGACTATGGCTACACCTTC. Encoded protein: CASSQEVKTGDYGYTF.

The chain links TRBV20-1 to TRBJ2-3; 16 positions match TRBD2. CDR1 is DFQATT, CDR2 SNEGSKA, per germline (reference sequence). The J segment lost 2 bases and the V segment lost 3 bases, leaving 2 bases of the junction unmatched. This CDR3 has 16 residues. In DNA, the CDR3 is TGCAGTGCTAGCGGGACTAGCGGGAGGGACACAGATACGCAGTATTTT. This encodes CSASGTSGRDTDTQYF.

In this sample, this clonotype turned up once. This chain uses TRBV6-5 with TRBJ1-1, with D possibly TRBD1 on 6 matching bases. Between the trimmed V and J ends, which lost 7 bases and 2 bases, there was a span of 14 bases. This CDR3 contains 14 residues. The germline V gene has CDR1 MNHEY and CDR2 SVGAGI. CDR3 in amino acids: CASTPGDINTEAFF. In nucleotides, the CDR3 is TGTGCCAGCACCCCGGGGGACATTAACACTGAAGCTTTCTTT.